This record looks at one T cell receptor beta chain sequence and its context. Its antigen is currently unknown. Relapse was seen in all patients after autologous stem cell transplantation, and brentuximab vedotin exposure was variable. The data stem from a study of PD-1 blockade in classical Hodgkin lymphoma. Germline V CDR1 and CDR2: MNHNY, SVGAGI (reference sequence). V shed 2 bases and J shed 8 bases, with 7 bases lying between them. The CDR3 is made up of 12 amino acids. Data came from immunoSEQ multiplex PCR; TCRdb stores just in-frame clones and leaves some out. The sample shows about 150,000 clones, about 81% of them seen only once. Study observations and caveats: By cycle point C4D1, TCR diversity had risen significantly in CD4+ cells (but not CD8+ cells).

The chain recombines TRBV6-6 with TRBJ2-1; D is uncertain. The source material was peripheral blood mononuclear cells (PBMCs), sampled before the second cycle of nivolumab. This clonotype was obtained from a human donor with classical Hodgkin lymphoma. Here the CDR3 reads CASSYEGYEQFF. In DNA, the CDR3 is TGTGCCAGCAGTTACGAAGGCTATGAGCAGTTCTTC.